Below are 30 T cell receptor beta chains sequenced from a single sample in a study of T cells in Graves' hyperthyroidism and ophthalmopathy. The CDR3 regions of TCR beta were amplified from RNA transcripts. The HTBI primer set served for first-round RT-PCR of the TCR CDR3. A single record per CDR3 protein comes from TCRdb applying MiXCR to the multiplex PCR reads. There are 300,000 to 450,000 distinct CDR3 sequences in the sample; under 20% occur only once, and 35% to 50% lies in the top ten. Material for sequencing was blood. The receptor set was obtained from a young man with Graves' ophthalmopathy.

This clonotype was detected ten times or more. This chain uses TRBV4-1 with TRBJ1-3, with D perhaps TRBD1 (6 bases). Trimming pared 0 bases from V and 2 bases from J, leaving 11 bases between. The CDR3 is made up of 16 amino acids. Germline V gene sequence: CDR1 MGHRA, CDR2 YSYEKL. In nucleotides, the CDR3 is TGCGCCAGCAGCCAAGAACGGGCAGGGGCTGGAAACACCATATATTTT. As protein: CASSQERAGAGNTIYF.

This clonotype was detected a few times. The chain employs TRBV4-1 and TRBJ2-2; D not certain. CDR3 length: 13 residues. V was cut by 0 bases and J by 7 bases, with 6 bases left in between. Germline V gives CDR1 MGHRA, CDR2 YSYEKL. CDR3 sequence reads: CASSQDSLGELFF. The CDR3 nucleotides are TGCGCCAGCAGCCAAGATAGCCTCGGGGAGCTGTTTTTT.

The chain couples TRBV7-9 to TRBJ1-2; D not resolved. There are 13 residues in the CDR3. CDR1 and CDR2 (germline): SEHNR, FQNEAQ (reference sequence). V gave up 7 bases and J gave up 8 bases, with 17 bases separating them. DNA of the CDR3: TGTGCCAGCACCCTGACCGTACCTGGGGGCTACACCTTC. Translating it yields CASTLTVPGGYTF.

This chain links TRBV2 with TRBJ2-2, with D possibly being TRBD1 or TRBD2 (5 bases each). The V end was cut by 7 bases, the J end by 7 bases, with 16 bases between. The CDR3 totals 14 residues. CDR1 and CDR2 (germline): SNHLY, FYNNEI. The CDR3 is CASMGPPAGGELFF. The CDR3 bases are TGTGCCAGCATGGGACCCCCTGCGGGCGGGGAGCTGTTTTTT.

There are many counts of this clonotype. V and J are TRBV6-1 and TRBJ1-2; no firm D call. Trimming removed 6 bases from V and 3 bases from J, with 17 bases in between. The CDR3 runs to 15 residues. CDR1 is MNHNS, CDR2 SASEGT, per germline. CDR3 DNA: TGTGCCAGCAGGTCTCAAAAACAAAACTACTATGGCTACACCTTC. This sequence encodes CASRSQKQNYYGYTF.

There are many counts of this clonotype. This chain uses TRBV7-9 with TRBJ1-1, with 8 bases identical to TRBD1. This CDR3 region has 14 residues. The V and J ends lost 5 bases and 5 bases, in that order; junction bases with no gene match: 7. The germline V gene has CDR1 SEHNR and CDR2 FQNEAQ (reference sequence). The CDR3 DNA is TGTGCCAGCAGCCAAGGGACAGGCCTAACTGAAGCTTTCTTT. Residues: CASSQGTGLTEAFF. The whole variable domain, filled in from reference TRBV7-9 and TRBJ1-1, reads DTGVSQNPRHKITKRGQNVTFRCDPISEHNRLYWYRQTLGQGPEFLTYFQNEAQLEKSRLLSDRFSAERPKGSFSTLEIQRTEQGDSAMYLCASSQGTGLTEAFFGQGTRLTVV.

In its sample, this clonotype was seen a few times. This chain uses TRBV9 with TRBJ2-3; D ambiguous. Germline CDR1 and CDR2: SGDLS and YYNGEE. This CDR3 contains 14 residues. Trimming took off 4 bases at V and 6 bases at J, with 15 bases between the two ends. This CDR3 reads CASSPTPRDDTQYF. DNA for the CDR3: TGTGCCAGCAGCCCCACCCCTCGCGACGATACGCAGTATTTT.

This clonotype was detected only a few times. The J gene is TRBJ1-1, the V gene TRBV6-1; TRBD1 is a possible D gene (5 bases). Trimming cost V 5 bases and J 6 bases, with 13 bases left between them. Per the germline V gene, CDR1 is MNHNS and CDR2 is SASEGT. The CDR3 covers 13 residues. The CDR3 is CASSLGGIAEAFF. CDR3 nucleotides: TGTGCCAGCAGTCTGGGGGGTATCGCTGAAGCTTTCTTT.

At least ten counts were recorded for this clonotype. The rearrangement uses TRBV2 and TRBJ2-1; 9 positions match TRBD1. Trimming at V came to 3 bases and at J to 7 bases, leaving 10 bases not matched to a gene. The CDR3 runs to 16 residues. The germline V gene encodes CDR1 SNHLY and CDR2 FYNNEI. The CDR3 here is CASSDLQGAKNNEQFF. The DNA for the CDR3 is TGTGCCAGCAGTGATTTACAGGGGGCAAAAAATAATGAGCAGTTCTTC.

The chain links TRBV19 to TRBJ2-5, with TRBD2 as a possible D gene (6 bases). Per the germline V gene, CDR1 is LNHDA and CDR2 is SQIVND (reference sequence). Trimming cost V 5 bases and J 4 bases, with 14 bases left between them. The CDR3 is made up of 14 amino acids. The CDR3 region has the DNA TGTGCCAGTAGTCCCTCCTTGGGGGGAGAGACCCAGTACTTC. It codes for CASSPSLGGETQYF. The whole variable domain, filled in from reference TRBV19 and TRBJ2-5, reads DGGITQSPKYLFRKEGQNVTLSCEQNLNHDAMYWYRQDPGQGLRLIYYSQIVNDFQKGDIAEGYSVSREKKESFPLTVTSAQKNPTAFYLCASSPSLGGETQYFGPGTRLLVL.

This clonotype occurred a few times. This rearrangement joins TRBV28 to TRBJ1-2; no reliable D call. V lost 1 base, J lost 3 bases, and 9 bases lay in between. In germline, CDR1 is MDHEN, CDR2 SYDVKM. The CDR3 is 14 residues long. CDR3 nucleotides: TGTGCCAGCAGTTTATCCAGGACCTACTATGGCTACACCTTC. Translated, it gives CASSLSRTYYGYTF.

This clonotype came up many times. The chain couples TRBV28 to TRBJ2-5; 7 positions match TRBD2. Germline values: CDR1 MDHEN, CDR2 SYDVKM. The CDR3 has 15 residues. V dropped 3 bases and J dropped 1; count of bases not matched to a gene: 5. CDR3 DNA sequence: TGTGCCAGCAGTTTTGGCGGGGGACCCCAAGAGACCCAGTACTTC. Encoded protein: CASSFGGGPQETQYF.

This clonotype has a handful of counts. The chain employs TRBV27 and TRBJ1-2; 7 bases align to TRBD1. V lost 4 bases and J lost 7; bases outside the gene matches: 9. Germline V gene data show CDR1 as MNHEY and CDR2 as SMNVEV (reference sequence). This CDR3 is built from 14 residues. CDR3 residues: CASSSQGGRGGYTF. CDR3 bases: TGTGCCAGCAGTTCCCAGGGGGGCAGGGGTGGCTACACCTTC.

The chain uses TRBV9 and TRBJ1-1; tentatively, D is TRBD1 (6 bases). Germline CDR1 and CDR2: SGDLS and YYNGEE. V gave up 6 bases and J gave up 4 bases, with 13 bases separating them. The CDR3 totals 13 residues. The CDR3 loop is CASNKGGGTEAFF. CDR3 nucleotides: TGTGCCAGCAATAAGGGGGGAGGCACTGAAGCTTTCTTT. Complete variable domain (other parts from reference TRBV9 and TRBJ1-1): DSGVTQTPKHLITATGQRVTLRCSPRSGDLSVYWYQQSLDQGLQFLIQYYNGEERAKGNILERFSAQQFPDLHSELNLSSLELGDSALYFCASNKGGGTEAFFGQGTRLTVV.

The chain links TRBV27 to TRBJ2-7; D is unresolved. V was pared by 5 bases and J by 8 bases, with 4 bases between. Germline CDR1 reads MNHEY; CDR2 reads SMNVEV (reference sequence). There are 9 residues in the CDR3. The CDR3 reads CASSPKQYF. As DNA, the CDR3 is TGTGCCAGCAGTCCTAAGCAGTACTTC.

The chain has TRBV27 and TRBJ1-5; the D gene is possibly TRBD1 (6 bases). This CDR3 spans 14 amino acids. Germline lookup yields CDR1 MNHEY and CDR2 SMNVEV (reference sequence). V was trimmed by 0 bases and J by 3 bases, leaving 6 bases between them. CDR3 amino acids: CASSLSGHNQPQHF. In DNA, the CDR3 is TGTGCCAGCAGTTTATCGGGACACAATCAGCCCCAGCATTTT.

This clonotype was seen ten or more times. The rearrangement uses TRBV6-1 and TRBJ2-7, with a possible D match to TRBD1 (5 bases). The CDR3 is made up of 15 amino acids. V gave up 10 bases and J gave up 0 bases, with 19 bases separating them. Looked up from germline, CDR1 is MNHNS and CDR2 is SASEGT. In nucleotides, the CDR3 is TGTGCCACCCAAAACCGCAGGGTTGGCTCCTACGAGCAGTACTTC. Translated: CATQNRRVGSYEQYF.

This clonotype is a singleton in its sample. A much more abundant neighbour one base away suggests this may be a read error. V is TRBV4-2 and J is TRBJ1-4, with D unresolved. This CDR3 is built from 16 residues. Germline V gene data show CDR1 as LGHNA and CDR2 as YNFKEQ. Trimming took 0 bases from V and 3 from J, leaving 11 bases between them. CDR3 region: CASSQEPSAANEKLFF. For the CDR3, the DNA is TGTGCCAGCAGCCAAGAACCCAGTGCAGCTAATGAAAAACTGTTTTTT.

This clonotype was found a few times. For the CDR3, the DNA is TGTGCCAGCAGTTACTCGGGGACAGGACCGACCGGGGAGCTGTTTTTT. Protein product: CASSYSGTGPTGELFF. This chain joins TRBV11-2 and TRBJ2-2, with 8 nucleotides matching TRBD1. The germline CDR1 and CDR2 sequences are SGHAT and FQNNGV. The CDR3 totals 16 residues. V was clipped by 6 bases and J by 5 bases; unmatched bases: 11. The full variable domain, rest sourced from reference TRBV11-2 and TRBJ2-2, is EAGVAQSPRYKIIEKRQSVAFWCNPISGHATLYWYQQILGQGPKLLIQFQNNGVVDDSQLPKDRFSAERLKGVDSTLKIQPAKLEDSAVYLCASSYSGTGPTGELFFGEGSRLTVL.

This clonotype was recorded many times. CDR3: CASSDSGLSSYEQYF. In DNA, the CDR3 is TGTGCCAGCAGTGACTCGGGCCTAAGCTCCTACGAGCAGTACTTC. The chain combines TRBV6-1 with TRBJ2-7; no definite D call. V dropped 3 bases and J dropped 0 bases, with 12 bases sitting between them. CDR1 and CDR2 (germline): MNHNS, SASEGT. The CDR3 contains 15 residues.

This clonotype has at least ten counts. The chain links TRBV7-8 to TRBJ1-1, with D possibly being TRBD1 (5 bases). Per the germline V gene, CDR1 is SGHVS and CDR2 is FQNEAQ. Trimming left V 8 bases short and J 0 bases short, with 22 bases between. CDR3 length equals 17 residues. The CDR3 DNA follows: TGTGCCAGCGGGGGTGGCGGAAGAGTCGACCTGAACACTGAAGCTTTCTTT. Protein product: CASGGGGRVDLNTEAFF.

This clonotype has just a few counts. J is TRBJ2-1 and V is TRBV15; the match to TRBD1 covers 8 bases. This CDR3 contains 16 residues. Germline CDR1 and CDR2: LNHNV and YYDKDF (reference sequence). V dropped 0 bases and J dropped 3; count of bases not matched to a gene: 4. The CDR3: CATSRDRDRSYNEQFF. The CDR3 nucleotides are TGTGCCACCAGCAGAGATCGGGACAGGAGCTACAATGAGCAGTTCTTC.

V gene TRBV19 combines with J gene TRBJ1-5; 7 positions match TRBD1. The length of the CDR3 is 13 residues. V gave up 9 bases and J gave up 5 bases; unmatched junction bases: 7. Germline CDR1 and CDR2: LNHDA and SQIVND (reference sequence). The CDR3, as DNA: TGTGCCAGCAACGACAGGGATCATCAGCCCCAGCATTTT. Its translation: CASNDRDHQPQHF.

Ten or more counts support this clonotype. The chain combines TRBV7-2 with TRBJ2-7, with TRBD2 matching 9 bases. Per germline, CDR1 SGHTA and CDR2 FQGNSA. With V trimmed by 3 bases and J by 3 bases, 6 bases remained unmatched. CDR3 size: 15 residues. CDR3 loop: CASSFLAGALYEQYF. DNA for the CDR3: TGTGCCAGCAGCTTCTTAGCGGGGGCCCTCTACGAGCAGTACTTC.

The chain joins TRBV6-5 to TRBJ2-6, with D perhaps matching TRBD2 (6 bases). The germline V gene has CDR1 MNHEY and CDR2 SVGAGI. This CDR3 comprises 16 residues. The germline V and J ends were trimmed by 6 bases and 1 base, with 13 bases remaining between them. CDR3 DNA: TGTGCCAGCAGATATCTAGGGACTTCTGGGGCCAACGTCCTGACTTTC. Translation: CASRYLGTSGANVLTF.

This clonotype occurred many times. The V and J genes are TRBV7-9 and TRBJ2-2; TRBD1 aligns across 7 bases. The CDR3 runs to 14 residues. Germline V gene sequence: CDR1 SEHNR, CDR2 FQNEAQ (reference sequence). J lost 7 bases, V lost 6 bases, and 8 bases had no gene match. Written as DNA, the CDR3 is TGTGCCAGCAGAACCCATGGGACAGTCGGGGAGCTGTTTTTT. As protein: CASRTHGTVGELFF.

This clonotype was counted at least ten times. This rearrangement joins TRBV12-3 or TRBV12-4 to TRBJ2-2; TRBD1 matches 8 bases. Trimming cost V 4 bases and J 1 base; bases outside gene matches: 5. This CDR3 region has 16 residues. The CDR3: CASSSGQGLNTGELFF. The CDR3 DNA is TGTGCCAGCAGTTCCGGACAGGGCTTGAACACCGGGGAGCTGTTTTTT.

This clonotype appeared a few times. The CDR3 coding sequence is TGTGCCAGCAGCCCCCCCCTCTCCTACAATGAGCAGTTCTTC. It translates to CASSPPLSYNEQFF. The chain has TRBV7-9 and TRBJ2-1; D call uncertain. Germline loops: CDR1 SEHNR, CDR2 FQNEAQ (reference sequence). Trimming stripped 5 bases from V and 0 bases from J, with 8 bases between. This CDR3 has 14 amino acids.

This clonotype was detected ten times or more. The rearrangement uses TRBV2 and TRBJ1-4; the D is unclear. The germline gives CDR1 SNHLY, CDR2 FYNNEI. This CDR3 contains 13 residues. V lost 7 bases, J lost 5 bases, and 11 bases lay in between. The CDR3 bases are TGTGCCAGCAAATCGGACCACAATGAAAAACTGTTTTTT. Residues: CASKSDHNEKLFF.

This clonotype showed up many times. J is TRBJ2-1 and V is TRBV12-3 or TRBV12-4; weak D call: TRBD2 (6 bases). V lost 6 bases to trimming and J lost 2 bases, with 20 bases between them. The CDR3 has 17 amino acids. The CDR3 sequence is CASRETPGLRTYNEQFF. The CDR3 DNA follows: TGTGCCAGCAGGGAAACACCGGGACTGAGGACCTACAATGAGCAGTTCTTC.